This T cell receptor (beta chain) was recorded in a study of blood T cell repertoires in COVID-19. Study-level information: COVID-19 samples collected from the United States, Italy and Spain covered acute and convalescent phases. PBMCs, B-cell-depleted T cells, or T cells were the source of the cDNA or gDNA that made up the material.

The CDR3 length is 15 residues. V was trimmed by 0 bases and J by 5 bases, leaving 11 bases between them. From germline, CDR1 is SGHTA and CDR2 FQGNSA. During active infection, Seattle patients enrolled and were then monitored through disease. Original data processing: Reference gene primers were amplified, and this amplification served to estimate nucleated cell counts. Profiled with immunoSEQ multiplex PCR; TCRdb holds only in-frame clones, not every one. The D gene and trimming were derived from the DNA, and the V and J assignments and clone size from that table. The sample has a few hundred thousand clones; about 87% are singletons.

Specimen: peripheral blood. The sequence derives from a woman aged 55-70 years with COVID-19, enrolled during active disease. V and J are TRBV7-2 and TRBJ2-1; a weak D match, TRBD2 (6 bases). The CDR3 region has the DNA TGTGCCAGCAGCTTAGCGTCACTAGCTAACAATGAGCAGTTCTTC. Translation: CASSLASLANNEQFF.